Ten or more counts support the clone carrying this T cell receptor (beta chain). Its specificity is unknown. This specimen belongs to a study of spatial heterogeneity in lung cancer. Study context: More beta-chain than alpha-chain sequences were consistently detected. Notes on the study in general: Whereas they appeared in blood less at follow-up, ubiquitous expanded tumor TCRs appeared there more at resection.

MiXCR, run by TCRdb on the 5' RACE reads, gives a single entry per CDR3 protein. The data show tens of thousands of distinct CDR3 sequences, about 6.3% seen once. V lost 9 bases, J lost 7 bases, and 12 bases stayed unmatched. CDR3 length: 14 residues. The germline V gene has CDR1 SNHLY and CDR2 FYNNEI. Time point reported: sample taken at primary tumor resection. Samples were donated by 72 untreated early-stage non-small cell lung cancer patients. The study sequenced unsorted whole RNA from tumor, nontumor lung or frozen PBMC. The V gene is TRBV2, the J gene TRBJ2-1; 7 bases align to TRBD2. The receptor was isolated from a female donor with early-stage non-small cell lung cancer. The sample consisted of PBMCs, taken at surgery. CDR3 amino acids: CASAGGRGRNEQFF. DNA of the CDR3: TGTGCCAGTGCAGGAGGGAGGGGTAGAAATGAGCAGTTCTTC.